This TCR beta chain stems from a study of shared clonotypes between healthy human individuals. Overall study results and limits: Rarefaction gave evidence that sorted-subset sequencing remained incomplete despite large depth.

CDR3 length: 16 residues. Germline assignment: CDR1 KGHSH and CDR2 LQKENI. Trimming pared 1 base from V and 7 bases from J, leaving 16 bases between. As defined, naive CD8 cells were CD45RO-negative and positively selected for CCR7, with terminally differentiated effector memory CD45RA+ cells excluded. Turning to this clone: Antigen specificity is unknown.

Under the authors' procedure: Owing to the provision of junction-only sequences devoid of quality scores by immunoSEQ, filtering differed. The data were produced by immunoSEQ multiplex PCR, yet TCRdb's version contains in-frame clones alone and is incomplete. V and J calls and clone size follow that table, whereas D and trimming were derived from the DNA. This sample has approximately 810,000 clones; almost 95% occur once, and the top ten carry around 24%. Input material: naive CD8+ T cells sorted from blood. The clonotype comes from a young man in good health. This chain connects TRBV18 to TRBJ2-2; D might be TRBD1 or TRBD2, each matching 5 bases. The CDR3 loop reads CASSPRQGERRGELFF. CDR3 DNA: TGTGCCAGCTCACCACGACAAGGGGAGAGACGCGGGGAGCTGTTTTTT.